This note documents a single T cell receptor beta chain sequence. The antigen is undetermined. The sample originates from a study of Ad26.COV2.S vaccination and SARS-CoV-2 variants. The wider study: Into the muscle, Ad26.COV2.S was dosed once or twice, 56 days apart. Findings and caveats of the study: People given the vaccine had a wider spike-specific TCR breadth than placebo recipients did.

Germline V gene sequence: CDR1 SGDLS, CDR2 YYNGEE. J gave up 3 bases and V 3 bases, and 5 bases lay outside the gene matches. This CDR3 has 15 amino acids. The data were produced by immunoSEQ multiplex PCR, yet TCRdb's version contains in-frame clones alone and is incomplete. The sample has approximately 300,000 clones; around 83% are singletons. Treatment noted: 15 to 20 received Ad26.COV2.S at low or high dose, single or two shots; a few received placebo; per-sample allocation not given. Repertoires come from day 63 after the first vaccine or placebo injection. Whoever gave the sample was an adult aged 18-55 years in Boston.

V is TRBV9 and J is TRBJ1-1; 10 bases are a match to TRBD1. The sample in question was peripheral blood, obtained in a trial of Ad26.COV2.S vaccine versus placebo. This TCR came from a person aged 18-65 years who received the Ad26.COV2.S COVID-19 vaccine or a placebo. The CDR3: CASSAAGQGDTEAFF. The CDR3 DNA reads as TGTGCCAGCAGCGCGGCCGGACAGGGGGACACTGAAGCTTTCTTT.